This T cell receptor beta chain was sequenced in a study of Graves' ophthalmopathy and Graves' hyperthyroidism (dated by TCRdb to the late 2010s). As for the study more broadly: Peripheral blood was collected at initial diagnosis, before any treatment. For training and testing, the 80 to 100 patients in the discovery cohort were randomly divided in a 7:3 ratio. The study used TCR beta repertoire signatures to distinguish Graves' ophthalmopathy from Graves' hyperthyroidism and to predict progression to ophthalmopathy. In total, over 130 blood samples were TCR-sequenced: around 42 ophthalmopathy, 80 or so hyperthyroidism and 17 hyperthyroidism-to-ophthalmopathy patients. To explore V-J signatures distinguishing ophthalmopathy from hyperthyroidism, a discovery set of 100 or so patients (more than 40 ophthalmopathy, around 55 stable hyperthyroidism) was enrolled. In more than five hyperthyroidism patients, the T-cell repertoires found in thyroid tissue were compared with those found in blood. Once sampling was done, hyperthyroidism patients were given methimazole at a starting dose of 30 mg daily, while ophthalmopathy patients were given high-dose intravenous methylprednisolone. For independent validation, a separate cohort was made up of approximately 19 hyperthyroidism patients plus 17 patients who later progressed from hyperthyroidism to ophthalmopathy.

For repertoire sequencing, TCR beta CDR3 regions were amplified from RNA transcripts. The first round of RT-PCR was done with HTBI primers and the Qiagen OneStep RT-PCR kit, and was followed by a second round of multiplex PCR, then size selection and purification. Sequencing of the libraries was carried out on an Illumina HiSeq2000 in paired-end mode with 100 bp reads. As for the authors' bioinformatics: SOAPnuke was used for read processing, and reads with adapters, uncalled bases, a mean Phred below 15, or no exact constant-primer or identifier match were discarded. COPE v1.2.5 was used to merge the high-quality paired reads. Unique nucleotide sequences were defined as clonotypes and aligned to IMGT TRB V, D and J references using MiTCR v1.1. The analysis was limited to V-J combinations with a frequency above 0.0001, which together covered over 99% of the repertoires. A TCR clonal expansion and chaos score per V-J combination was defined as the ratio of F50 clonal expansion to chaos observed in the TCRdist matrix. Welch's t-statistics and random forest were used to reduce the features to 10 to 15 V-J combinations, which were then used as input to a naive Bayes classifier. The similarity between thyroid and blood repertoires was quantified using the Morisita-Horn index. TCRdb trimmed the raw reads at Q25, called clones with MiXCR and kept productive beta chains. For every CDR3 protein sequence, its rows merge into one entry that carries the most common genes and DNA. The V and J calls shown here were made by TCRdb, not taken from the authors' results. This sample gives 400,000 to 450,000 distinct CDR3 sequences in total; under 25% of them show up just once. The ten largest clones capture approximately 3% of the sample.

Overall study outcomes, separate from this receptor: Among expanded thyroid clonotypes with frequency above 0.001, most also showed up in blood, which suggests that blood repertoires may reflect the thyroid immune response. In validation, the model predicted ophthalmopathy progression with 70.59% sensitivity and about 77% specificity; some twelve predicted patients were CT-confirmed with GO in a median of roughly 6.8 months. The 13-signature model separated ophthalmopathy from stable hyperthyroidism with approximately 90% sensitivity and just under 84% specificity in cross-validation, and 80%/75% in the test set. No statistical method was used to set the sample size in advance, and the investigators knew which group each participant was assigned to.

Trimming at the junction amounts to 2 bases on V and 6 bases on J, and the germline ends lie 8 bases apart. From the germline V gene, CDR1 is MNHNS and CDR2 is SASEGT. There are 13 amino acids in the CDR3, from cysteine to phenylalanine inclusive. The retained sequence is limited to the CDR3, 39 bases, with the frame set at the first base. Stable hyperthyroidism was defined as no progression to ophthalmopathy within 18 months of follow-up. Hyperthyroidism patients were newly diagnosed, were aged 18 to 65 years, and had a disease duration under 2 months. Patients were excluded if they had other autoimmune diseases, uncontrolled infections, pregnancy or lactation. Diagnosis relied on clinical symptoms, serum thyroxine, TRAb, thyroid ultrasound and orbital computed tomography. PBMCs were isolated from more than 8 ml of fresh peripheral blood by Ficoll-Paque density gradient centrifugation. Total RNA was extracted using Trizol reagent, and RNA quality was checked on an Agilent 2100 Bioanalyzer.

This clonotype was observed many times. The antigen it recognizes is unknown. No base qualities exist here, and no much larger clone lies one base off it. This sequence was found in a woman aged 18 to 35 with stable Graves' hyperthyroidism. Donor details come from another sample of the same person, matched by shared clones. Sequenced material: peripheral blood. The receptor chain draws on TRBV6-1 and TRBJ1-3, with the D gene too uncertain to name. The CDR3 region reads CASSELTENTIYF. The DNA sequence is TGTGCCAGCAGTGAACTCACCGAAAACACCATATATTTT.